These T cell receptor beta chains were read from a single sample in a study of CD8+ T cells in alopecia areata. Assay: immunoSEQ multiplex PCR; the TCRdb copy retains only in-frame clones and omits some. The sample holds 140,000 to 150,000 clones, around 87% seen once. The specimen was CD8+ T cells sorted from blood, collected at week 0. These receptor sequences come from a human donor with alopecia areata. The CDR3 runs from the conserved cysteine through the conserved F or W. A D gene is named only where the DNA matches it firmly. Clone size is shown for a subset of rows, as once, few, many or a class of expanded clone.

clone size: NA; V gene: TRBV5-4; CDR3 length: 14; J gene: TRBJ2-7; D gene: TRBD2; CDR3 DNA: TGTGCCAGCAGCTTTAGCGGGGAAAGCAACGAGCAGTACTTC; CDR3 protein: CASSFSGESNEQYF
clone size: NA; V gene: TRBV7-7; CDR3 length: 14; J gene: TRBJ2-1; D gene: TRBD2; CDR3 DNA: TGTGCTAGCAGCTTAGCGGGAGTAAGCAATGAGCAGTTCTTC; CDR3 protein: CASSLAGVSNEQFF
clone size: NA; V gene: TRBV7-9; CDR3 length: 15; J gene: TRBJ2-5; D gene: TRBD2; CDR3 DNA: TGTGCCAGCAGGGGGACTAGCGGGCGGCAAGAGACCCAGTACTTC; CDR3 protein: CASRGTSGRQETQYF
clone size: NA; V gene: TRBV10-2; CDR3 length: 16; J gene: TRBJ1-1; D gene: NA; CDR3 DNA: TGCGCCACAAACCTAGGGACGGGACAATCGGGTACTGAAGCTTTCTTT; CDR3 protein: CATNLGTGQSGTEAFF
clone size: NA; V gene: TRBV11-2; CDR3 length: 18; J gene: TRBJ2-2; D gene: TRBD1; CDR3 DNA: TGTGCCAGCAGCTTAGATCATTGGGGGACAGGGGCCACCGGGGAGCTGTTTTTT; CDR3 protein: CASSLDHWGTGATGELFF
clone size: NA; V gene: TRBV29-1; CDR3 length: 12; J gene: TRBJ2-2; D gene: NA; CDR3 DNA: TGCAGCGTTGTGACGGGCACCGGGGAGCTGTTTTTT; CDR3 protein: CSVVTGTGELFF
clone size: NA; V gene: TRBV23-1; CDR3 length: 16; J gene: TRBJ1-1; D gene: NA; CDR3 DNA: TGCGCCAGCAGGCAAGCTTTTGGACGGGAGAACACTGAAGCTTTCTTT; CDR3 protein: CASRQAFGRENTEAFF
clone size: few; V gene: TRBV7-9; CDR3 length: 16; J gene: TRBJ2-2; D gene: TRBD2; CDR3 DNA: TGTGCCAGCAGCTTAGTACCGGGAGGCTACACCGGGGAGCTGTTTTTT; CDR3 protein: CASSLVPGGYTGELFF
clone size: NA; V gene: TRBV2; CDR3 length: 14; J gene: TRBJ1-5; D gene: TRBD1; CDR3 DNA: TGTGCCAGCAGTACGGGACAGGGTTATCAGCCCCAGCATTTT; CDR3 protein: CASSTGQGYQPQHF
clone size: NA; V gene: TRBV6-5; CDR3 length: 14; J gene: TRBJ2-7; D gene: NA; CDR3 DNA: TGTGCCAGCAGTTACCTGAGGGAGCTGAGCGAGCAGTACTTC; CDR3 protein: CASSYLRELSEQYF
clone size: once; V gene: TRBV15; CDR3 length: 17; J gene: TRBJ2-1; D gene: TRBD2; CDR3 DNA: TGTGCCACCAGCAGCGCACCGACTAGCGGCGCCTACAATGAGCAGTTCTTC; CDR3 protein: CATSSAPTSGAYNEQFF
clone size: NA; V gene: TRBV7-9; CDR3 length: 17; J gene: TRBJ2-2; D gene: TRBD2; CDR3 DNA: TGTGCCAGCAGCCCCCCCCTCGCGGGGGGCCGGGGCGGGGAGCTGTTTTTT; CDR3 protein: CASSPPLAGGRGGELFF
clone size: NA; V gene: TRBV5-4; CDR3 length: 15; J gene: TRBJ2-3; D gene: TRBD1; CDR3 DNA: TGTGCCAGCAGCCCGGGACAGGGACTTTCAGATACGCAGTATTTT; CDR3 protein: CASSPGQGLSDTQYF
clone size: NA; V gene: TRBV29-1; CDR3 length: 14; J gene: TRBJ2-7; D gene: NA; CDR3 DNA: TGCAGCGTTGAAGAGCCGGGTAGCTCCTACGAGCAGTACTTC; CDR3 protein: CSVEEPGSSYEQYF
clone size: NA; V gene: TRBV5-6; CDR3 length: 12; J gene: TRBJ2-5; D gene: NA; CDR3 DNA: TGTGCCAGCAGCCGGGGGAGCGAGACCCAGTACTTC; CDR3 protein: CASSRGSETQYF
clone size: once; V gene: TRBV7-9; CDR3 length: 18; J gene: TRBJ2-1; D gene: NA; CDR3 DNA: TGTGCCAGCAGCAGTCGCCCTCCTGGCGATTACTCCTACAATGAGCAGTTCTTC; CDR3 protein: CASSSRPPGDYSYNEQFF
clone size: NA; V gene: TRBV11-2; CDR3 length: 12; J gene: TRBJ2-7; D gene: NA; CDR3 DNA: TGTGCCAGCAGCTCCCGAGGGATCGAGCAGTACTTC; CDR3 protein: CASSSRGIEQYF
clone size: NA; V gene: TRBV10-3; CDR3 length: 13; J gene: TRBJ2-1; D gene: NA; CDR3 DNA: TGTGCCAGCAGTACCGGAGAATACAATGAGCAGTTCTTC; CDR3 protein: CASSTGEYNEQFF
clone size: NA; V gene: TRBV7-6; CDR3 length: 13; J gene: TRBJ2-7; D gene: NA; CDR3 DNA: TGTGCCAGCACGATTGGGGGGGCCAACGAGCAGTACTTC; CDR3 protein: CASTIGGANEQYF
clone size: once; V gene: TRBV29-1; CDR3 length: 13; J gene: TRBJ2-5; D gene: NA; CDR3 DNA: TGCAGCGTCACGTGGGGAGTCCAAGAGACCCAGTACTTC; CDR3 protein: CSVTWGVQETQYF
clone size: NA; V gene: TRBV7-9; CDR3 length: 16; J gene: TRBJ2-1; D gene: NA; CDR3 DNA: TGTGCCAGCAGCCCCAAGGCTAGCGTACCCTACAATGAGCAGTTCTTC; CDR3 protein: CASSPKASVPYNEQFF
clone size: NA; V gene: TRBV7-2; CDR3 length: 13; J gene: TRBJ1-1; D gene: NA; CDR3 DNA: TGTGCCAGCAGCTTAGAAGAAAGCACTGAAGCTTTCTTT; CDR3 protein: CASSLEESTEAFF
clone size: NA; V gene: TRBV29-1; CDR3 length: 17; J gene: TRBJ2-1; D gene: NA; CDR3 DNA: TGCAGCGTTGAAGATCGAGGGCGGTTGCGGCGGAACAATGAGCAGTTCTTC; CDR3 protein: CSVEDRGRLRRNNEQFF
clone size: once; V gene: TRBV30; CDR3 length: 12; J gene: TRBJ1-2; D gene: TRBD1; CDR3 DNA: TGTGCCCGGGACAGGGTACACTATGGCTACACCTTC; CDR3 protein: CARDRVHYGYTF
clone size: NA; V gene: TRBV10-1; CDR3 length: 18; J gene: TRBJ2-3; D gene: TRBD2; CDR3 DNA: TGCGCCAGCATACCTACCAGCGGGGATCGGAGAGCCACAGATACGCAGTATTTT; CDR3 protein: CASIPTSGDRRATDTQYF
clone size: NA; V gene: TRBV25-1; CDR3 length: 14; J gene: TRBJ2-3; D gene: TRBD1; CDR3 DNA: TGTGCCACCCTACGGGACAGAACCACAGATACGCAGTATTTT; CDR3 protein: CATLRDRTTDTQYF
clone size: NA; V gene: TRBV5-1; CDR3 length: 17; J gene: TRBJ2-3; D gene: NA; CDR3 DNA: TGCGCCAGCAGCTTGAGGCCTAGACCTCGACTCGCTTATACGCAGTATTTT; CDR3 protein: CASSLRPRPRLAYTQYF
clone size: NA; V gene: TRBV10-3; CDR3 length: 12; J gene: TRBJ1-1; D gene: TRBD1; CDR3 DNA: TGTGCCGCGACAGGGCAGAACACTGAAGCTTTCTTT; CDR3 protein: CAATGQNTEAFF
clone size: NA; V gene: TRBV5-4; CDR3 length: 14; J gene: TRBJ2-4; D gene: NA; CDR3 DNA: TGTGCCAGCAGCCCCGGAAGGCCCAAAAACATTCAGTACTTC; CDR3 protein: CASSPGRPKNIQYF
clone size: NA; V gene: TRBV7-9; CDR3 length: 12; J gene: TRBJ2-7; D gene: NA; CDR3 DNA: TGTGCCAGCAGGGCTACAGGTTACGAGCAGTACTTC; CDR3 protein: CASRATGYEQYF
clone size: NA; V gene: TRBV10-1; CDR3 length: 16; J gene: TRBJ2-5; D gene: TRBD2; CDR3 DNA: TGCGCCAGCAGTGAGTTGGTGACTAGCGGGACGTGGACCCAGTACTTC; CDR3 protein: CASSELVTSGTWTQYF
clone size: NA; V gene: TRBV27; CDR3 length: 14; J gene: TRBJ2-7; D gene: NA; CDR3 DNA: TGTGCCAGCAGTTTAACCCCCGGTGCCTACGAGCAGTACTTC; CDR3 protein: CASSLTPGAYEQYF
clone size: NA; V gene: TRBV2; CDR3 length: 15; J gene: TRBJ2-3; D gene: TRBD1; CDR3 DNA: TGTGCCAGCATTAGGGTCACAGGGGGTCCAGATACGCAGTATTTT; CDR3 protein: CASIRVTGGPDTQYF
clone size: NA; V gene: TRBV27; CDR3 length: 17; J gene: TRBJ2-7; D gene: TRBD1; CDR3 DNA: TGTGCCAGCAGTTTGGGGAGAGCGACAGGGGGCAGGGACGAGCAGTACTTC; CDR3 protein: CASSLGRATGGRDEQYF
clone size: NA; V gene: TRBV29-1; CDR3 length: 16; J gene: TRBJ2-2; D gene: TRBD1; CDR3 DNA: TGCAGCGTTGAAGATTCGACAGGGTCGGGGACCGGGGAGCTGTTTTTT; CDR3 protein: CSVEDSTGSGTGELFF
clone size: NA; V gene: TRBV11-3; CDR3 length: 17; J gene: TRBJ2-5; D gene: TRBD1; CDR3 DNA: TGTGCCAGCAGCCCCGGACCGAGACAGGGGACACAAGAGACCCAGTACTTC; CDR3 protein: CASSPGPRQGTQETQYF
clone size: NA; V gene: TRBV6-5; CDR3 length: 15; J gene: TRBJ2-1; D gene: TRBD1; CDR3 DNA: TGTGCCAGCACCAACTACAGGGGACCCTACAATGAGCAGTTCTTC; CDR3 protein: CASTNYRGPYNEQFF
clone size: few; V gene: TRBV14; CDR3 length: 14; J gene: TRBJ2-7; D gene: NA; CDR3 DNA: TGTGCCAGCAGCCAAGACCCCTTGATCTACGAGCAGTACTTC; CDR3 protein: CASSQDPLIYEQYF